These 18 T cell receptor beta chains share one sample of origin, sequenced in a study of glioma-infiltrating T cells after dendritic cell vaccination. Clones were read by immunoSEQ multiplex PCR, and TCRdb kept only the in-frame ones, dropping some. The sample has more than 85,000 clones, under 90% seen once. Material: blood, obtained before dendritic cell vaccination. The source of these receptors is a human donor with glioblastoma.

The rearrangement joins TRBV11-3 to TRBJ1-1; no reliable D call. V lost 4 bases, J lost 1 base, and 7 bases lay in between. Germline V CDR1 and CDR2: SGHNT, YENEEA. CDR3 size: 13 residues. The CDR3 nucleotides read TGTGCCAGCAGCTCCACGGGGAACACTGAAGCTTTCTTT. It specifies CASSSTGNTEAFF. Variable domain in full (rest from reference TRBV11-3 and TRBJ1-1): EAGVVQSPRYKIIEKKQPVAFWCNPISGHNTLYWYLQNLGQGPELLIRYENEEAVDDSQLPKDRFSAERLKGVDSTLKIQPAELGDSAVYLCASSSTGNTEAFFGQGTRLTVV.

This sequence joins TRBV4-1 and TRBJ2-7, with 8 bases fitting TRBD1. V shed 4 bases, J shed 3 bases, and the junction held 8 bases outside the gene matches. Germline assignment: CDR1 MGHRA and CDR2 YSYEKL. The CDR3 extends over 15 amino acids. The CDR3 reads CASSRDGQGHYEQYF. The CDR3 DNA follows: TGCGCCAGCAGCCGCGATGGACAGGGACACTACGAGCAGTACTTC.

J is TRBJ2-1 and V is TRBV14; 10 nucleotides match TRBD2. The V and J ends lost 1 base and 8 bases, in that order; junction bases with no gene match: 2. Germline loops: CDR1 SGHDN, CDR2 FVKESK. The CDR3 covers 14 residues. The CDR3 reads CASSQVLAGYEQFF. In DNA form, the CDR3 reads TGTGCCAGCAGCCAAGTACTAGCGGGATATGAGCAGTTCTTC.

This chain uses TRBV2 with TRBJ2-1; possibly TRBD1 for D (6 bases). Germline CDR1 is SNHLY and CDR2 is FYNNEI. V dropped 7 bases and J dropped 7 bases, with 14 bases sitting between them. The CDR3 consists of 13 residues. The CDR3 coding sequence is TGTGCCAGCAAGAGGGAAACAGGGAATGAGCAGTTCTTC. This encodes CASKRETGNEQFF.

The chain joins TRBV23-1 to TRBJ2-5, with D possibly being TRBD2 (6 bases). TRBV23-1 is filed as an ORF, its function uncertain. CDR3 length: 15 amino acids. The V end lost 4 bases, the J end lost 4 bases, and 16 bases lay between the germline ends. The CDR3 DNA follows: TGCGCCAGCAGTCGGAGTGCGAGCGGGCCAGAGACCCAGTACTTC. Translated, it gives CASSRSASGPETQYF.

The chain uses TRBV4-3 and TRBJ2-1, with D perhaps matching TRBD2 (6 bases). The CDR3 runs 17 residues. V was clipped by 1 base and J by 7 bases, with 20 bases between them. Germline V gene lookup returns CDR1 LGHNA and CDR2 YSLEER. The CDR3 coding sequence is TGCGCCAGCAGCCAAGGTGTGCCGGGGGTATCCCGGAATGAGCAGTTCTTC. Translating gives CASSQGVPGVSRNEQFF.

The chain links TRBV27 to TRBJ2-2; 10 bases match TRBD2. The junction had 3 bases not matched to a gene; V was cut back by 2 bases and J by 3 bases. CDR1 and CDR2 from the germline V gene are MNHEY and SMNVEV (reference sequence). The CDR3 length is 16 residues. The CDR3 DNA is TGTGCCAGCAGTTTAACTAGCGGGGTTTACACCGGGGAGCTGTTTTTT. As protein: CASSLTSGVYTGELFF.

The chain employs TRBV5-5 and TRBJ1-2; D is perhaps TRBD1 (5 bases). The CDR3 is 13 residues long. Germline assignment: CDR1 SGHKS and CDR2 YYEKEE (reference sequence). V shed 0 bases and J shed 5 bases, with 8 bases lying between them. CDR3 amino acids: CASSLGQQYGYTF. The DNA for the CDR3 is TGTGCCAGCAGCTTGGGACAGCAGTATGGCTACACCTTC. Variable domain in full (rest from reference TRBV5-5 and TRBJ1-2): DAGVTQSPTHLIKTRGQQVTLRCSPISGHKSVSWYQQVLGQGPQFIFQYYEKEERGRGNFPDRFSARQFPNYSSELNVNALLLGDSALYLCASSLGQQYGYTFGSGTRLTVV.

The chain links TRBV6-1 to TRBJ1-5; 8 bases fit TRBD1. Germline assignment: CDR1 MNHNS and CDR2 SASEGT. This CDR3 has 15 residues. Trimming cost V 6 bases and J 1 base; bases outside gene matches: 5. In DNA form, the CDR3 reads TGTGCCAGCAGCCCTACAGGGGGGAGCAATCAGCCCCAGCATTTT. It yields the protein CASSPTGGSNQPQHF.

A single count supports this clone. The chain couples TRBV4-3 to TRBJ1-2; D is unresolved. Germline CDR1 is LGHNA and CDR2 is YSLEER. This CDR3 comprises 15 residues. Trimming stripped 1 base from V and 0 bases from J, with 9 bases between. The CDR3 region is CASSQGQTSNYGYTF. CDR3 DNA: TGCGCCAGCAGCCAAGGCCAGACATCTAACTATGGCTACACCTTC.

This rearrangement joins TRBV5-1 to TRBJ1-1; 7 nucleotides match TRBD1. CDR3 length: 14 amino acids. Trimming took 4 bases from V and 6 from J; bases not matched to a gene: 9. Germline lookup yields CDR1 SGHRS and CDR2 YFSETQ. CDR3 sequence (DNA): TGCGCCAGCAGCCTAAGTCCCGGGACAGCTGAAGCTTTCTTT. Residues: CASSLSPGTAEAFF. The complete variable domain, with remaining parts taken from reference TRBV5-1 and TRBJ1-1, reads KAGVTQTPRYLIKTRGQQVTLSCSPISGHRSVSWYQQTPGQGLQFLFEYFSETQRNKGNFPGRFSGRQFSNSRSEMNVSTLELGDSALYLCASSLSPGTAEAFFGQGTRLTVV.

The chain couples TRBV27 to TRBJ1-5; D is undetermined. Germline V gene lookup returns CDR1 MNHEY and CDR2 SMNVEV (reference sequence). The CDR3 is 16 residues long. V was pared by 4 bases and J by 5 bases, with 18 bases between. The chain's CDR3 is CASSSHRRARDQPQHF. CDR3 bases: TGTGCCAGCAGTTCGCACCGGAGGGCAAGAGATCAGCCCCAGCATTTT.

This clone was observed once. The chain uses TRBV10-2 and TRBJ2-5; 8 bases map to TRBD1. V was pared by 6 bases and J by 1 base, with 1 base of the junction left unmatched. The CDR3 is 13 residues long. Per germline, CDR1 WSHSY and CDR2 SAAADI. Here the CDR3 reads CASSGTGQETQYF. The CDR3 DNA is TGCGCCAGCAGCGGGACAGGCCAAGAGACCCAGTACTTC.

The chain is built from TRBV5-1 and TRBJ2-2; 12 bases fit TRBD1. Germline V gene sequence: CDR1 SGHRS, CDR2 YFSETQ. This CDR3 is 16 amino acids long. The V gene end was trimmed by 3 bases and the J gene end by 3 bases; junction bases not matched to a gene: 3. DNA for the CDR3: TGCGCCAGCAGCTCGGGACAGGGGGCTTACACCGGGGAGCTGTTTTTT. This gives the protein CASSSGQGAYTGELFF.

The chain recombines TRBV5-1 with TRBJ2-3; TRBD2 matches 9 bases. The V gene's germline CDR1 is SGHRS and CDR2 YFSETQ. The CDR3 loop spans 15 amino acids. J was trimmed by 0 bases and V by 4 bases; bases with no gene match: 3. Written as DNA, the CDR3 is TGCGCCAGCAGCGCTACTAGCGGGAGCACAGATACGCAGTATTTT. Translation: CASSATSGSTDTQYF.

The rearrangement joins TRBV15 to TRBJ2-1; D might be TRBD1 (5 bases). The CDR3 is made up of 14 amino acids. Germline V gene sequence: CDR1 LNHNV, CDR2 YYDKDF (reference sequence). The V end was cut by 5 bases, the J end by 14 bases, with 22 bases between. Here the CDR3 DNA reads TGTGCCACCAGCTTACAGGTTTTGACCCTACAAGAGTTCTTC. Translating gives CATSLQVLTLQEFF.

A few counts support this clone. The V gene is TRBV10-3, the J gene TRBJ1-1; D perhaps matches TRBD1 (5 bases). The germline V gene encodes CDR1 ENHRY and CDR2 SYGVKD. The CDR3 contains 15 residues. V lost 2 bases to trimming and J lost 1 base, with 11 bases between them. The CDR3 is CAISEVDRGNTEAFF. The CDR3 nucleotides are TGTGCCATCAGTGAGGTGGATAGGGGGAACACTGAAGCTTTCTTT.

The chain has TRBV7-2 and TRBJ1-2; 12 bases agree with TRBD1. This CDR3 has 16 residues. From germline, CDR1 is SGHTA and CDR2 FQGNSA. The V and J ends lost 2 bases and 8 bases, in that order; junction bases with no gene match: 9. The CDR3 protein is CASSLLPGTGGQGYTF. CDR3 nucleotides: TGTGCCAGCAGCTTACTTCCCGGGACAGGGGGCCAGGGCTACACCTTC.